This TCR beta chain was recovered during a study of T cell changes during pregnancy in multiple sclerosis. Repertoires were generated with immunoSEQ multiplex PCR, while TCRdb's copy carries only in-frame clones and drops some. This table holds under 70,000 clones, over 80% found once. CDR1 is GTSNPN, CDR2 SVGIG, per germline (reference sequence). Trimming removed 2 bases from V and 4 bases from J; junction bases left unmatched: 9. The CDR3 is 15 amino acids. The V call is TRBV30, the J call TRBJ2-7, with TRBD1 matching 9 bases. The sequenced sample was CD4+ T cells from peripheral blood mononuclear cells, obtained after pregnancy. This receptor was identified in a female donor with multiple sclerosis, enrolled in a pregnancy study. CDR3 in amino acids: CAWSPLPGQGYEQYF. The CDR3 region has the DNA TGTGCCTGGAGTCCACTCCCGGGACAGGGATACGAGCAGTACTTC.